This TCR beta chain was profiled in a study of blood T cell repertoires in COVID-19. The overall study: Both acute and convalescent COVID-19 samples were obtained from the United States, Italy and Spain.

Source study methods: Amplified reference gene primers provided the basis for estimating nucleated cell counts. Data came from immunoSEQ multiplex PCR; TCRdb stores just in-frame clones and leaves some out. The DNA gave D and trimming, while V, J and clone size come from that table. The data show approximately 210,000 clones, 90% to 95% seen once. V dropped 5 bases and J dropped 5 bases, with 12 bases sitting between them. The CDR3 is 13 amino acids. The germline V gene encodes CDR1 SGHTA and CDR2 FQGTGA. Sequences were obtained from peripheral blood. The chain carries TRBV7-3 and TRBJ1-1, with a weak D call TRBD1 (6 bases). The TCR originated in a man aged 30 to 39 with acute or convalescent COVID-19. This CDR3 is CASSPGHITEAFF. In DNA form, the CDR3 reads TGTGCCAGCAGCCCGGGACATATAACTGAAGCTTTCTTT.